These T cell receptor beta chains were read from a single sample in a study of blood T cell repertoires in COVID-19. Some clones are missing from TCRdb's copy, which holds only in-frame ones; the method was immunoSEQ multiplex PCR. Seen here are more than 50,000 clones, roughly 90% observed once, and the top ten hold 1.5% to 2%. Material for sequencing was peripheral blood. The source of these receptors is a human donor in a cohort sampled during active COVID-19. The CDR3 runs from the conserved cysteine through the conserved F or W. The D gene is left open where the match is weak. Part of the rows lack a size; the others show once, few, many or a class for expanded clones.

>TRBV28|TRBJ1-5|TRBD1|NA
CASSSNRGFGNQPQHF
TGTGCCAGCAGCTCCAACAGGGGCTTCGGCAATCAGCCCCAGCATTTT
>TRBV5-5|TRBJ1-5|NA|NA
CASSLEGGSNQPQHF
TGTGCCAGCAGCTTAGAGGGTGGTAGCAATCAGCCCCAGCATTTT
>TRBV9|TRBJ2-3|TRBD1|NA
CASSGQGVSTDTQYF
TGTGCCAGCAGCGGGCAGGGGGTGAGCACAGATACGCAGTATTTT
>TRBV2|TRBJ2-1|TRBD2|NA
CASRGGLAGGPYNEQFF
TGTGCCAGCAGGGGAGGGCTAGCGGGAGGCCCATACAATGAGCAGTTCTTC
>TRBV19|TRBJ2-1|TRBD2|NA
CASSIASGSDTYNEQFF
TGTGCCAGTAGTATAGCTAGCGGGAGTGACACCTACAATGAGCAGTTCTTC
>TRBV2|TRBJ1-5|NA|NA
CASSGRRQVGYSNQPQHF
TGTGCCAGCAGTGGGCGGAGACAGGTGGGGTATAGCAATCAGCCCCAGCATTTT
>TRBV6-5|TRBJ2-7|NA|few
CASSYGRGSLGEQYF
TGTGCCAGCAGTTACGGGAGGGGGAGTCTGGGGGAGCAGTACTTC
>TRBV5-6|TRBJ2-7|NA|NA
CASSLFAGLAHEQYF
TGTGCCAGCAGCTTGTTTGCGGGGCTAGCCCACGAGCAGTACTTC
>TRBV6-5|TRBJ1-3|NA|NA
CASSYQGEAGNTIYF
TGTGCCAGCAGTTACCAAGGAGAAGCTGGAAACACCATATATTTT
>TRBV5-1|TRBJ2-1|TRBD2|NA
CASSPTSGRYNEQFF
TGCGCCAGCAGCCCCACTAGCGGGAGATACAATGAGCAGTTCTTC
>TRBV11-2|TRBJ2-3|NA|NA
CASSLDRIGLSDTQYF
TGTGCCAGCAGCTTAGATCGGATCGGGTTGTCAGATACGCAGTATTTT
>TRBV29-1|TRBJ2-1|TRBD2|NA
CSVGLAGGSNEQFF
TGCAGCGTGGGACTAGCGGGAGGGTCCAATGAGCAGTTCTTC
>TRBV7-9|TRBJ2-1|NA|NA
CASSSLPIQGKNNEQFF
TGTGCCAGCAGCTCGCTCCCTATTCAGGGGAAAAACAATGAGCAGTTCTTC
>TRBV9|TRBJ1-3|NA|NA
CASSVDAGTGNTIYF
TGTGCCAGCAGCGTAGATGCAGGGACTGGAAACACCATATATTTT
>TRBV28|TRBJ1-2|NA|NA
CASTSIGQGVGYTF
TGTGCCAGCACTTCAATCGGCCAAGGGGTTGGCTACACCTTC
>TRBV5-1|TRBJ2-2|NA|NA
CASSSGEIGELFF
TGCGCCAGCAGCTCCGGGGAGATAGGGGAGCTGTTTTTT
>TRBV3-1/TRBV3-2|TRBJ2-3|TRBD2|NA
CASSPRLAGLTDTQYF
TGTGCCAGCAGCCCGCGACTAGCAGGGCTCACAGATACGCAGTATTTT
>TRBV2|TRBJ2-7|TRBD2|NA
CASSPKREASLEQYF
TGTGCCAGCAGCCCTAAGCGGGAGGCTTCCCTCGAGCAGTACTTC
>TRBV6-5|TRBJ2-5|TRBD2|NA
CASSLSGRAEETQYF
TGTGCCAGCAGTTTAAGCGGGAGGGCCGAAGAGACCCAGTACTTC
>TRBV7-7|TRBJ2-7|TRBD2|once
CASSLDVESRLALSLSYEQYF
TGTGCTAGCAGCTTAGATGTGGAGAGCAGACTAGCCTTATCCCTCTCCTACGAGCAGTACTTC
>TRBV11-3|TRBJ1-4|NA|NA
CASSSLSGVPRKLFF
TGTGCCAGCAGCTCCTTATCCGGAGTCCCGAGGAAACTGTTTTTT
>TRBV27|TRBJ2-3|NA|NA
CASTSASHRDHRYAVF
TGTGCCAGCACTTCGGCCTCCCACAGGGATCACAGATACGCAGTATTT
>TRBV7-9|TRBJ2-5|TRBD2|NA
CASTLLADQETQYF
TGTGCCAGCACCTTACTAGCGGACCAAGAGACCCAGTACTTC
>TRBV9|TRBJ1-1|NA|NA
CASSPGTAAGDTEAFF
TGTGCCAGCAGCCCGGGGACGGCCGCGGGGGACACTGAAGCTTTCTTT
>TRBV7-9|TRBJ2-7|TRBD2|once
CASSPGGVVEQYF
TGTGCCAGCAGCCCGGGGGGGGTAGTGGAGCAGTACTTC
>TRBV11-3|TRBJ1-1|TRBD1|NA
CASSSRTGRAKNTEAFF
TGTGCCAGCAGCTCCCGGACAGGGCGAGCAAAGAACACTGAAGCTTTCTTT
>TRBV20-1|TRBJ2-5|TRBD1|NA
CSASPGQAVETQYF
TGCAGTGCTAGTCCGGGACAGGCGGTGGAGACCCAGTACTTC
>TRBV6-5|TRBJ2-1|NA|NA
CASSIQGILVDEQFF
TGTGCCAGCAGTATACAGGGAATATTAGTCGATGAGCAGTTCTTC
>TRBV9|TRBJ2-1|NA|NA
CASSVASTKNEQFF
TGTGCCAGCAGCGTAGCTAGCACTAAAAATGAGCAGTTCTTC
>TRBV5-1|TRBJ2-4|NA|NA
CASSGPGELAKNIQYF
TGCGCCAGCAGCGGGCCCGGGGAACTAGCCAAAAACATTCAGTACTTC
>TRBV11-2|TRBJ2-1|TRBD2|NA
CASSEKIRTSGYNEQFF
TGTGCCAGCAGCGAAAAAATCAGGACTAGCGGGTACAATGAGCAGTTCTTC
>TRBV11-2|TRBJ2-7|NA|NA
CASRPLRRGHEQYF
TGTGCCAGCAGACCTCTGAGGCGGGGGCACGAGCAGTACTTC
>TRBV28|TRBJ1-3|NA|NA
CASSFPSGNTIYF
TGTGCCAGCAGTTTCCCTTCTGGAAACACCATATATTTT
>TRBV7-9|TRBJ2-2|NA|NA
CASSLKSGVNTGELFF
TGTGCCAGCAGCTTAAAAAGCGGAGTGAACACCGGGGAGCTGTTTTTT
>TRBV7-3|TRBJ2-1|NA|NA
CASSSQDSRSLDEQFF
TGTGCCAGCAGCTCCCAGGACAGTAGGTCACTGGATGAGCAGTTCTTC
>TRBV19|TRBJ1-2|NA|NA
CASTQWESGYTF
TGTGCCAGTACGCAATGGGAGTCGGGCTACACCTTC
>TRBV7-7|TRBJ2-3|TRBD2|once
CASSVAGGRPDTQYF
TGTGCTAGCAGCGTAGCGGGAGGACGCCCAGATACGCAGTATTTT
>TRBV14|TRBJ1-1|TRBD1|NA
CASSPYLEGGLAFF
TGTGCCAGCAGCCCCTACCTGGAAGGGGGCTTGGCTTTCTTT
>TRBV19|TRBJ2-1|NA|once
CASTLGGAYNEQFF
TGTGCCAGTACCCTGGGGGGGGCATACAATGAGCAGTTCTTC
>TRBV9|TRBJ2-7|TRBD2|NA
CASSVRGLAGGEQYF
TGTGCCAGCAGCGTACGGGGACTAGCGGGAGGCGAGCAGTACTTC
>TRBV6-5|TRBJ2-7|TRBD1|NA
CASSLGTGGHYEQYF
TGTGCCAGCAGTTTGGGGACAGGGGGACACTACGAGCAGTACTTC
>TRBV5-1|TRBJ1-3|NA|NA
CASSFSGAGNTIYF
TGCGCCAGCAGCTTCTCCGGGGCTGGAAACACCATATATTTT
>TRBV7-8|TRBJ1-1|NA|NA
CASSRVPGLTEAFF
TGTGCCAGCAGCCGCGTCCCGGGTCTGACTGAAGCTTTCTTT
>TRBV6-4|TRBJ1-5|TRBD1|NA
CASSEQGGNGNQPQHF
TGTGCCAGCAGTGAACAGGGGGGAAACGGCAATCAGCCCCAGCATTTT
>TRBV29-1|TRBJ2-7|TRBD2|NA
CSVERAGGPYEQYF
TGCAGCGTTGAAAGGGCGGGGGGCCCCTACGAGCAGTACTTC
>TRBV4-3|TRBJ2-5|TRBD1|NA
CASSQSGQGIQETQYF
TGCGCCAGCAGCCAATCCGGACAGGGGATCCAAGAGACCCAGTACTTC
>TRBV6-6|TRBJ2-1|TRBD2|NA
CASSYSGNAYNEQFF
TGTGCCAGCAGTTACAGCGGGAACGCCTACAATGAGCAGTTCTTC
>TRBV3-1/TRBV3-2|TRBJ1-6|TRBD1|NA
CASSPRQGENSPLHF
TGTGCCAGCAGCCCCCGACAGGGAGAAAATTCACCCCTCCACTTT
>TRBV10-3|TRBJ2-1|TRBD2|NA
CATRRSGTSGISYNEQFF
TGTGCCACACGGCGCTCCGGGACTAGCGGGATTTCTTACAATGAGCAGTTCTTC
>TRBV5-4|TRBJ1-5|TRBD1|NA
CASSLGTGGHQPQHF
TGTGCCAGCAGCTTGGGGACAGGGGGCCATCAGCCCCAGCATTTT
>TRBV6-5|TRBJ1-2|TRBD1|NA
CASSDRGVDGYTF
TGTGCCAGCAGCGACAGGGGCGTTGATGGCTACACCTTC
>TRBV19|TRBJ2-7|NA|NA
CASSIQGYEQYF
TGTGCCAGTAGTATACAGGGCTACGAGCAGTACTTC
>TRBV5-1|TRBJ1-2|TRBD1|once
CASSWTGADNYGYTF
TGCGCCAGCAGCTGGACAGGGGCAGATAACTATGGCTACACCTTC
>TRBV5-1|TRBJ2-1|TRBD2|NA
CASSLGGLASDEQFF
TGCGCCAGCAGCCTGGGGGGACTAGCCTCCGATGAGCAGTTCTTC